This T cell receptor (beta chain) was retrieved from a study of T cell responses to AZD1222 COVID-19 vaccine. This CDR3 contains 14 residues. Per germline, CDR1 SGHVS and CDR2 FNYEAQ. The V end was cut by 1 base, the J end by 1 base, with 5 bases between. Using immunoSEQ multiplex PCR, the repertoire was profiled, and TCRdb retains in-frame clones only, with some absent. The top ten hold 8.5% to 12% of the sample, which has 150,000 to 200,000 clones, roughly 92% seen once. This chain joins TRBV7-6 and TRBJ2-1; D call uncertain. Source: peripheral blood, taken on day 0 of AZD1222 vaccination. The TCR was taken from an adult in good health. In DNA form, the CDR3 reads TGTGCCAGCAGCTTAGAGAATTCCTACAATGAGCAGTTCTTC. The encoded protein is CASSLENSYNEQFF.